One and the same sample provided the 27 T cell receptor beta chains below, sequenced in a study of blood T cell repertoires in COVID-19. Using immunoSEQ multiplex PCR, the repertoire was profiled, and TCRdb retains in-frame clones only, with some absent. The data hold around 190,000 clones, with around 85% observed a single time. The sequenced sample consisted of PBMCs or T cells enriched from blood (not recorded which). All receptors come from a woman aged 25 to 45 who had recovered from COVID-19.

This chain connects TRBV5-1 to TRBJ2-2; 9 bases agree with TRBD1. V lost 7 bases to trimming and J lost 6 bases; unmatched junction nucleotides: 10. The CDR3 has 15 amino acids. Germline V gives CDR1 SGHRS, CDR2 YFSETQ. In DNA form, the CDR3 reads TGCGCCAGCGACCCGGGACAGGGAGGTTCCGGGGAGCTGTTTTTT. It specifies CASDPGQGGSGELFF. Together with reference TRBV5-1 and TRBJ2-2, the CDR3 gives the full variable domain: KAGVTQTPRYLIKTRGQQVTLSCSPISGHRSVSWYQQTPGQGLQFLFEYFSETQRNKGNFPGRFSGRQFSNSRSEMNVSTLELGDSALYLCASDPGQGGSGELFFGEGSRLTVL.

CDR3: CASSPEGRFNYGYTF. The CDR3 coding sequence is TGCGCCAGCAGCCCCGAAGGCAGGTTCAACTATGGCTACACCTTC. The chain recombines TRBV4-1 with TRBJ1-2; D is ambiguous. CDR1 is MGHRA and CDR2 is YSYEKL in the germline V gene. Trimming cost V 4 bases and J 2 bases, with 14 bases left between them. This CDR3 has 15 amino acids.

The CDR3 nucleotides read TGTGCCAGCAGCGTAGATGGCGGGGGAGCCAATGAGCAGTTCTTC. Translating it yields CASSVDGGGANEQFF. The gene calls are TRBV9 and TRBJ2-1; 7 bases align to TRBD2. CDR1 is SGDLS and CDR2 is YYNGEE in the germline V gene. The length of the CDR3 is 15 residues. Trimming at V came to 0 bases and at J to 6 bases, leaving 6 bases not matched to a gene.

The V and J genes are TRBV11-2 and TRBJ2-2; TRBD2 matches at 12 bases. This CDR3 has 18 amino acids. The V segment lost 2 bases and the J segment 1 base; nucleotides outside the gene matches: 5. In germline, CDR1 is SGHAT, CDR2 FQNNGV. CDR3 sequence reads: CASSLRLAGARNTGELFF. CDR3 in DNA: TGTGCCAGCAGCTTAAGACTAGCGGGGGCCCGGAACACCGGGGAGCTGTTTTTT.

V is TRBV4-1 and J is TRBJ1-5; D might be TRBD1 (6 bases). CDR3 length: 18 amino acids. Trimming took 2 bases from V and 5 from J, leaving 22 bases between them. Germline lookup yields CDR1 MGHRA and CDR2 YSYEKL. The CDR3 here is CASSQTPTGRAPHQPQHF. In DNA, the CDR3 is TGCGCCAGCAGCCAAACCCCAACAGGGAGGGCCCCACATCAGCCCCAGCATTTT.

The genes are TRBV4-2 and TRBJ2-7; TRBD2 might be the D (5 bases). There are 16 residues in the CDR3. Germline-derived CDR1 and CDR2 are LGHNA and YNFKEQ. With 0 bases removed from V and 3 bases from J, the gap between germline ends came to 15 bases. The CDR3 protein is CASSQDPLAGYYEQYF. The CDR3 DNA reads TGTGCCAGCAGCCAAGACCCCCTGGCGGGCTACTACGAGCAGTACTTC.

This chain uses TRBV6-5 with TRBJ1-2, with D unclear. CDR3 length equals 15 residues. V was shortened by 5 bases and J by 1 base, with 14 bases between the two germline ends. The germline CDR1 and CDR2 sequences are MNHEY and SVGAGI. The CDR3 is CASSPVMGDNYGYTF. DNA of the CDR3: TGTGCCAGCAGTCCGGTGATGGGAGATAACTATGGCTACACCTTC.

V and J are TRBV19 and TRBJ2-7, with TRBD2 identical over 10 bases. V trimming: 4 bases; J trimming: 0 bases; junction bases outside the gene matches: 9. The CDR3 runs 17 residues. Germline assignment: CDR1 LNHDA and CDR2 SQIVND (reference sequence). CDR3 loop: CASSTLASSGGSYEQYF. Written as DNA, the CDR3 is TGTGCCAGTAGTACCCTCGCGTCTAGCGGGGGCTCCTACGAGCAGTACTTC.

This clone was observed at least ten times. The chain carries TRBV4-1 and TRBJ1-2; the D gene is possibly TRBD1 (5 bases). CDR3 length: 14 residues. Germline CDR1 is MGHRA and CDR2 is YSYEKL. V was pared by 3 bases and J by 7 bases, with 15 bases between. The chain's CDR3 is CASSQEWAGSGYTF. The CDR3 DNA reads as TGCGCCAGCAGCCAGGAGTGGGCAGGGTCTGGCTACACCTTC.

The chain combines TRBV7-6 with TRBJ2-7; a possible D gene is TRBD2 (6 bases). The germline CDR1 and CDR2 sequences are SGHVS and FNYEAQ. The V gene lost 1 base and the J gene lost 0 bases, with 16 bases spanning the gap. The CDR3 consists of 17 residues. CDR3 residues: CASSLVMPSATSYEQYF. The CDR3 DNA follows: TGTGCCAGCAGCTTAGTGATGCCTAGCGCGACCTCCTACGAGCAGTACTTC. The variable domain in full, with the rest retrieved from reference TRBV7-6 and TRBJ2-7, is GAGVSQSPRYKVTKRGQDVALRCDPISGHVSLYWYRQALGQGPEFLTYFNYEAQQDKSGLPNDRFSAERPEGSISTLTIQRTEQRDSAMYRCASSLVMPSATSYEQYFGPGTRLTVT.

The rearrangement links TRBV10-3 to TRBJ1-2; the match to TRBD1 covers 8 bases. Trimming cost V 6 bases and J 9 bases; bases outside gene matches: 12. Germline V CDR1 and CDR2: ENHRY, SYGVKD. CDR3 length: 14 amino acids. In DNA form, the CDR3 reads TGTGCCATCAGGCCGGGACAGGAAGGCACGAGCTACACCTTC. This gives the protein CAIRPGQEGTSYTF.

The V and J genes are TRBV4-1 and TRBJ1-1; possibly TRBD1 for D (6 bases). The V gene's germline CDR1 is MGHRA and CDR2 YSYEKL. The germline V and J ends were trimmed by 4 bases and 3 bases, with 12 bases remaining between them. The CDR3 runs 14 residues. CDR3 loop: CASSPQQGHTEAFF. In DNA form, the CDR3 reads TGCGCCAGCAGCCCGCAGCAGGGGCACACTGAAGCTTTCTTT.

The chain uses TRBV5-6 and TRBJ1-1; no definite D call. From germline, CDR1 is SGHDT and CDR2 YYEEEE. Trimming left V 0 bases short and J 1 base short, with 7 bases between. The CDR3 runs 14 residues. CDR3 sequence reads: CASSLAGGNTEAFF. The DNA of the CDR3 is TGTGCCAGCAGCTTGGCCGGCGGGAACACTGAAGCTTTCTTT.

This chain links TRBV21-1 with TRBJ1-4; the D call TRBD1 from the table was never checked on the DNA. TRBV21-1 represents a pseudogene. The CDR3 runs 14 residues. The CDR3 DNA sequence: TGTGCCAGCAGCCGGACACTTGAAGATGAAAAACTGTTTTTT. It codes for CASSRTLEDEKLFF.

The V gene is TRBV28, the J gene TRBJ2-1; possibly TRBD2 for D (6 bases). Germline CDR1 is MDHEN and CDR2 is SYDVKM. There are 14 residues in the CDR3. Trimming stripped 7 bases from V and 1 base from J, with 11 bases between. CDR3 in amino acids: CASTAGLSYNEQFF. CDR3 nucleotide sequence: TGTGCCAGCACAGCGGGTCTGTCCTACAATGAGCAGTTCTTC.

The chain combines TRBV6-4 with TRBJ2-7; 7 nucleotides line up with TRBD1. V gave up 4 bases and J gave up 7 bases; unmatched junction bases: 16. Germline CDR1 reads MRHNA; CDR2 reads SNTAGT. This CDR3 spans 16 amino acids. CDR3 bases: TGTGCCAGCAGTGCACTCTCGACAGGGAGAAAGGGGGAGCAGTACTTC. It codes for CASSALSTGRKGEQYF.

This clone was observed a single time. The DNA of the CDR3 is TGTGCCAGTAGTAGAGGGACAGGGGATTGGAGAAGCAATCAGCCCCAGCATTTT. It translates to CASSRGTGDWRSNQPQHF. The V gene is TRBV19, the J gene TRBJ1-5; TRBD1 agrees at 10 bases. CDR3 size: 18 residues. Germline trimming cut 4 bases from V and 1 base from J; bases unmatched to any gene: 10. Germline V gene sequence: CDR1 LNHDA, CDR2 SQIVND (reference sequence).

The V and J genes are TRBV28 and TRBJ2-3, with D tentatively TRBD1 (6 bases). The CDR3 has 15 amino acids. CDR1 and CDR2 from the germline V gene are MDHEN and SYDVKM. V was clipped by 5 bases and J by 1 base, with 13 bases between them. CDR3 in amino acids: CASSLGTQRTDTQYF. The CDR3 nucleotides read TGTGCCAGCAGTCTCGGGACACAACGCACAGATACGCAGTATTTT.

The chain uses TRBV5-1 and TRBJ1-3; 12 positions agree with TRBD1. J lost 2 bases, V lost 3 bases, and 9 bases had no gene match. This CDR3 comprises 18 residues. Germline assignment: CDR1 SGHRS and CDR2 YFSETQ. The CDR3 spells CASSWVPGQGAAGNTIYF. DNA of the CDR3: TGCGCCAGCAGCTGGGTCCCGGGACAGGGGGCGGCTGGAAACACCATATATTTT.

The chain recombines TRBV2 with TRBJ2-7; 8 nucleotides line up with TRBD1. CDR1 and CDR2 from the germline V gene are SNHLY and FYNNEI. Unmatched junction bases numbered 4, after V lost 6 bases and J lost 0 bases. There are 14 residues in the CDR3. CDR3 coding DNA: TGTGCCAGCAGGGACAGGGTCAGCTCCTACGAGCAGTACTTC. Encoded protein: CASRDRVSSYEQYF.

The rearrangement joins TRBV28 to TRBJ1-1; 10 bases line up with TRBD1. Germline V lookup: CDR1 MDHEN, CDR2 SYDVKM. The CDR3 length is 14 residues. J lost 3 bases, V lost 10 bases, and 8 bases had no gene match. The CDR3 nucleotides read TGTGCCATCCGGACAGGGGGACAGTACACTGAAGCTTTCTTT. As protein: CAIRTGGQYTEAFF. Filled out from reference TRBV28 and TRBJ1-1, the complete variable domain reads DVKVTQSSRYLVKRTGEKVFLECVQDMDHENMFWYRQDPGLGLRLIYFSYDVKMKEKGDIPEGYSVSREKKERFSLILESASTNQTSMYLCAIRTGGQYTEAFFGQGTRLTVV.

V and J are TRBV18 and TRBJ2-1; 10 bases fit TRBD2. The CDR3 is made up of 17 amino acids. The junction had 12 bases not matched to a gene; V was cut back by 6 bases and J by 4 bases. Germline-derived CDR1 and CDR2 are KGHSH and LQKENI. CDR3 in DNA: TGTGCCAGCTCCCCGACCACACTAGCGGGAAGGTACAATGAGCAGTTCTTC. Its translation is CASSPTTLAGRYNEQFF.

The V and J genes are TRBV11-2 and TRBJ2-7; maybe TRBD1 (5 bases). Germline lookup yields CDR1 SGHAT and CDR2 FQNNGV. The length of the CDR3 is 13 residues. The ends were cut back, 1 base at V and 3 bases at J, with 7 bases in the middle. DNA for the CDR3: TGTGCCAGCAGCTTAGGACAGCTCTACGAGCAGTACGTC. Translation gives CASSLGQLYEQYV.

The CDR3: CASSLAGGFYNEQFF. CDR3 sequence (DNA): TGTGCCAGCAGCTTAGCGGGAGGGTTCTACAATGAGCAGTTCTTC. The rearrangement links TRBV11-1 to TRBJ2-1, with 7 bases lining up with TRBD2. The CDR3 has 15 amino acids. V dropped 0 bases and J dropped 3; count of bases not matched to a gene: 2. Germline CDR1 SGHAT, CDR2 FQDESV (reference sequence).

The chain carries TRBV28 and TRBJ2-3; TRBD2 matches at 8 bases. The length of the CDR3 is 16 residues. Per germline, CDR1 MDHEN and CDR2 SYDVKM. The V and J ends lost 5 bases and 5 bases, in that order; junction bases with no gene match: 12. CDR3 residues: CASSPPAGVRGDTQYF. The CDR3 coding sequence is TGTGCCAGCAGTCCTCCAGCGGGAGTGAGGGGAGATACGCAGTATTTT.

The J gene is TRBJ2-3, the V gene TRBV5-5; 9 bases map to TRBD2. This CDR3 is 15 amino acids long. Germline V gives CDR1 SGHKS, CDR2 YYEKEE (reference sequence). The J segment lost 5 bases and the V segment lost 5 bases, leaving 9 bases of the junction unmatched. The CDR3 DNA reads TGTGCCAGCAGAAAAGCGGGGGGCCGGGTAGATACGCAGTATTTT. Its translation: CASRKAGGRVDTQYF.

J is TRBJ1-1 and V is TRBV6-6; the D is unclear. The germline V gene has CDR1 MNHNY and CDR2 SVGAGI (reference sequence). The CDR3 extends over 12 amino acids. V was cut by 2 bases and J by 6 bases, with 7 bases left in between. CDR3 coding DNA: TGTGCCAGCAGTTACATTAGCGCTGAAGCTTTCTTT. Translation gives CASSYISAEAFF.